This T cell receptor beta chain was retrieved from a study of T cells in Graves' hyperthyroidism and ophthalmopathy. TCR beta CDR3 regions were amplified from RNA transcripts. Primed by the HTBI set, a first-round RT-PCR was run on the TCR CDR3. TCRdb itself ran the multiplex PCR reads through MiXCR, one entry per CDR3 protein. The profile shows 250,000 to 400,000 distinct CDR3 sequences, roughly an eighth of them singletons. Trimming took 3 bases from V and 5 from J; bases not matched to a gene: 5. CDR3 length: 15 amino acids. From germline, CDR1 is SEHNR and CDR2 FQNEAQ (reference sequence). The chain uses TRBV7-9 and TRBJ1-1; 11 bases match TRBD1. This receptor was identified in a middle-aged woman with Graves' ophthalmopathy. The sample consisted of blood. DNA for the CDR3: TGTGCCAGCAGCTTTTCGGACAGGGGGCGAACTGAAGCTTTCTTT. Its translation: CASSFSDRGRTEAFF.